What follows are 14 T cell receptor beta chains derived from one specimen sequenced in a study of human T cells and chemical hapten exposure. TCRdb analysed the RACE reads with MiXCR anew, one entry per CDR3 protein. The table has just over 80,000 distinct CDR3 sequences, approximately 11% seen once. Time point of the sample: patch test 1, 2 weeks after DPC sensitization. Treatment noted: therapeutic diphenylcyclopropenone sensitization with weekly scalp DPC. The source was whole blood, collected in connection with sensitization to the hapten diphenylcyclopropenone (DPC). The receptor source for this set is a woman aged 45-65 years with alopecia areata. Some clones in this sample may be carry-over from other donors' samples.

This chain links TRBV7-2 with TRBJ2-7, with a possible D match to TRBD1 (5 bases). The length of the CDR3 is 15 residues. CDR1 SGHTA and CDR2 FQGNSA come from the germline V gene. Trimming took 2 bases from V and 2 from J, leaving 13 bases between them. The CDR3: CASSLIGHEAYEQYF. Here the CDR3 DNA reads TGTGCCAGCAGCTTAATCGGACACGAAGCCTACGAGCAGTACTTC. The variable domain in full, with the rest retrieved from reference TRBV7-2 and TRBJ2-7, is GAGVSQSPSNKVTEKGKDVELRCDPISGHTALYWYRQSLGQGLEFLIYFQGNSAPDKSGLPSDRFSAERTGGSVSTLTIQRTQQEDSAVYLCASSLIGHEAYEQYFGPGTRLTVT.

The DNA for the CDR3 is TGTGCCAGCAGTGGACCTGGGCTAGCGGGGAGGAATGAGCAGTTCTTC. This codes for CASSGPGLAGRNEQFF. The chain recombines TRBV2 with TRBJ2-1; 9 bases are shared with TRBD2. CDR1 and CDR2 from the germline V gene are SNHLY and FYNNEI. V gave up 4 bases and J gave up 7 bases; unmatched junction bases: 11. The CDR3 extends over 16 amino acids.

This clonotype was detected only a few times. V and J are TRBV5-4 and TRBJ2-7; 7 nucleotides match TRBD2. CDR1 and CDR2 (germline): SGHNT, YYREEE (reference sequence). V trimming: 2 bases; J trimming: 6 bases; junction bases outside the gene matches: 5. This CDR3 spans 13 amino acids. CDR3 bases: TGTGCCAGCAGCTTCGAGGGGAGGGGCGAGCAGTACTTC. Residues: CASSFEGRGEQYF.

By share, this clonotype counts as medium-sized. The V gene is TRBV7-2, the J gene TRBJ1-2; D gene uncertain. This CDR3 spans 15 amino acids. The V gene lost 1 base and the J gene lost 4 bases, with 13 bases spanning the gap. Germline values: CDR1 SGHTA, CDR2 FQGNSA. The CDR3 is CASSLGPGSFYGYTF. The DNA of the CDR3 is TGTGCCAGCAGCTTAGGTCCGGGCAGTTTCTATGGCTACACCTTC.

This chain connects TRBV29-1 to TRBJ2-3; 8 bases are a match to TRBD2. This CDR3 spans 13 amino acids. Trimming took 6 bases from V and 1 from J; bases not matched to a gene: 3. CDR1 is SQVTM and CDR2 is ANQGSEA in the germline V gene. CDR3 sequence: CSVGSGGTDTQYF. CDR3 coding DNA: TGCAGCGTAGGTAGCGGGGGCACAGATACGCAGTATTTT.

The V call is TRBV10-3, the J call TRBJ1-1; D is ambiguous. The CDR3 is 14 residues long. The germline V gene encodes CDR1 ENHRY and CDR2 SYGVKD. V was pared by 3 bases and J by 4 bases, with 12 bases between. The CDR3 region is CAISDSGVSTEAFF. In nucleotides, the CDR3 is TGTGCCATCAGTGACAGCGGGGTTTCCACTGAAGCTTTCTTT.

In this sample, this clonotype turned up many times. V gene TRBV5-1 combines with J gene TRBJ2-7, with D possibly being TRBD2 (5 bases). This CDR3 contains 14 residues. The V and J ends lost 2 bases and 4 bases respectively, with 13 bases between them. The V gene's germline CDR1 is SGHRS and CDR2 YFSETQ. The CDR3, as DNA: TGCGCCAGCAGCTTCGGCGCGGGTCCTTACGAGCAGTACTTC. Its protein product is CASSFGAGPYEQYF.

This clonotype was recorded many times. The rearrangement joins TRBV27 to TRBJ1-2; 10 nucleotides agree with TRBD1. J gave up 3 bases and V 4 bases, and 8 bases lay outside the gene matches. Germline V gene data show CDR1 as MNHEY and CDR2 as SMNVEV (reference sequence). This CDR3 spans 16 amino acids. CDR3 DNA: TGTGCCAGCAGTTCGTTTGCCGGGACAGGGGACTATGGCTACACCTTC. This gives the protein CASSSFAGTGDYGYTF.

In its sample, this clonotype was seen many times. The chain recombines TRBV6-1 with TRBJ1-6; no clear D gene. The CDR3 has 14 residues. V was shortened by 6 bases and J by 10 bases, with 16 bases between the two germline ends. Germline CDR1 reads MNHNS; CDR2 reads SASEGT. The CDR3 sequence is CASSEETSNSPLHF. CDR3 DNA: TGTGCCAGCAGCGAGGAGACCAGTAACTCACCCCTCCACTTT.

The table lists this clonotype with many counts. The genes are TRBV30 and TRBJ2-7; TRBD2 matches at 8 bases. This CDR3 is built from 14 residues. J lost 2 bases, V lost 5 bases, and 8 bases had no gene match. Germline CDR1 and CDR2: GTSNPN and SVGIG (reference sequence). CDR3 nucleotides: TGTGCCTGGGGGTGGAGCGGGGGAACCTACGAGCAGTACTTC. Residues: CAWGWSGGTYEQYF. The variable domain in full, completed from reference TRBV30 and TRBJ2-7, reads SQTIHQWPATLVQPVGSPLSLECTVEGTSNPNLYWYRQAAGRGLQLLFYSVGIGQISSEVPQNLSASRPQDRQFILSSKKLLLSDSGFYLCAWGWSGGTYEQYFGPGTRLTVT.

The chain joins TRBV11-2 to TRBJ2-7; D uncertain. The germline V gene has CDR1 SGHAT and CDR2 FQNNGV. Trimming stripped 1 base from V and 0 bases from J, with 10 bases between. The CDR3 is 15 amino acids. The CDR3 bases are TGTGCCAGCAGCTTAGTCTCATCCTTCTCCTACGAGCAGTACTTC. This gives the protein CASSLVSSFSYEQYF.

This clonotype was seen a few times. V is TRBV4-3 and J is TRBJ2-7, with D perhaps matching TRBD1 or TRBD2 (5 bases each). Germline assignment: CDR1 LGHNA and CDR2 YSLEER. Trimming cost V 1 base and J 7 bases, with 23 bases left between them. The CDR3 is made up of 17 amino acids. The CDR3 loop reads CASSQGVTRGGIWEQYF. CDR3 nucleotide sequence: TGCGCCAGCAGCCAAGGGGTCACGAGGGGCGGAATTTGGGAGCAGTACTTC.

Only a few counts were recorded for this clonotype. The CDR3 region has the DNA TGTGCCAGCACTGGGGGGGCTAACTATGGCTACACCTTC. Residues: CASTGGANYGYTF. This chain connects TRBV7-2 to TRBJ1-2; the D gene is possibly TRBD1 (5 bases). Germline CDR1 is SGHTA and CDR2 is FQGNSA. V lost 7 bases and J lost 0, with 9 bases in between. CDR3 length: 13 amino acids.

Ten or more counts support this clonotype. The V call is TRBV19, the J call TRBJ2-7; D unclear. The CDR3 length is 14 residues. V was clipped by 6 bases and J by 7 bases, with 19 bases between them. The V gene's germline CDR1 is LNHDA and CDR2 SQIVND (reference sequence). CDR3 region: CASSTTQPPREQYF. DNA for the CDR3: TGTGCCAGTAGCACGACACAGCCCCCTCGAGAGCAGTACTTC.